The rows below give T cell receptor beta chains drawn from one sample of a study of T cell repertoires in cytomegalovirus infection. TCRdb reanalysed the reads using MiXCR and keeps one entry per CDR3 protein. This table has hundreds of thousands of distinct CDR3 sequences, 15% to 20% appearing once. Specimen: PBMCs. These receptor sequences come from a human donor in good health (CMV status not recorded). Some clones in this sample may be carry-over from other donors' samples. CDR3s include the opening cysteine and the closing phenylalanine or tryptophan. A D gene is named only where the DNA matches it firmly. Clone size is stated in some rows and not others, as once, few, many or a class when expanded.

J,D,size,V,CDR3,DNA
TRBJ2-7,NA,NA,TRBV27,CASSPQSGVYEQYF,TGTGCCAGCAGCCCTCAGTCAGGCGTCTACGAGCAGTACTTC
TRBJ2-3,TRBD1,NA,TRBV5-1,CASSLPGQGESDTQYF,TGCGCCAGCAGCTTGCCGGGACAGGGGGAATCAGATACGCAGTATTTT
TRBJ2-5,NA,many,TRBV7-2,CASSLGRSGGETQYF,TGTGCCAGCAGCTTAGGGAGGTCGGGTGGGGAGACCCAGTACTTC
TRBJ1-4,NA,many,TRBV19,CASSRGGYEKLFF,TGTGCCAGTAGTCGCGGTGGATATGAAAAACTGTTTTTT
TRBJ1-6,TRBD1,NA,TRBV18,CASSPEGQDSPLHF,TGTGCCAGCTCACCAGAGGGACAGGATTCACCCCTCCACTTT
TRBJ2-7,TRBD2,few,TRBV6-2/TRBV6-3,CASSYWWTSVSEQYF,TGTGCCAGCAGTTACTGGTGGACTAGCGTCTCCGAGCAGTACTTC
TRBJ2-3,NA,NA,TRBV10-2,CASSDNRRLTDTQYF,TGCGCCAGCAGTGACAACAGGCGACTCACAGATACGCAGTATTTT
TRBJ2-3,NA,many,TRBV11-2,CASSGDDSTDTQYF,TGTGCCAGCAGCGGGGACGATAGCACAGATACGCAGTATTTT
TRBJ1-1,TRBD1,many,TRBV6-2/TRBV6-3,CASSARQGAEAFF,TGTGCCAGCAGTGCAAGACAGGGGGCTGAAGCTTTCTTT
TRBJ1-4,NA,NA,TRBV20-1,CSAPGGYLEKLFF,TGCAGTGCGCCCGGTGGATACCTAGAAAAACTGTTTTTT
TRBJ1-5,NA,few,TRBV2,CASTDGDQPQHF,TGTGCCAGCACGGACGGGGATCAGCCCCAGCATTTT
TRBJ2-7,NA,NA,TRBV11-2,CASSTLGRAAYEQYF,TGTGCCAGCAGCACCCTTGGACGGGCGGCCTACGAGCAGTACTTC
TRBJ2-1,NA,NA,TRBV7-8,CASSLAGPYNEQFF,TGTGCCAGCAGCTTAGCGGGACCTTACAATGAGCAGTTCTTC
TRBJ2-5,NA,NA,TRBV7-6,CASSLTEASQTQYF,TGTGCCAGCAGCTTGACCGAGGCCAGTCAGACCCAGTACTTC
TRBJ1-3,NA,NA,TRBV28,CASSNGVSGNTIYF,TGTGCCAGCAGTAACGGGGTCTCTGGAAACACCATATATTTT
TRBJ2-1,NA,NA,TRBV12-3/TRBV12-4,CASSLRGPNEQFF,TGTGCCAGCAGTTTGCGTGGGCCCAATGAGCAGTTCTTC
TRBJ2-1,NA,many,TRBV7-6,CASSPLGTLYNEQFF,TGTGCCAGCAGCCCTCTCGGCACTTTGTACAATGAGCAGTTCTTC
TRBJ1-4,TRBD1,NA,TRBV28,CASSSFGGQVAIGEKLFF,TGTGCCAGCAGTTCATTTGGGGGACAGGTAGCGATTGGTGAAAAACTGTTTTTT
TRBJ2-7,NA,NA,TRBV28,CASSFVGGQYF,TGTGCCAGCAGTTTCGTAGGTGGGCAGTACTTC
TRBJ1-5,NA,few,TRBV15,CATSRGRGQPQHF,TGTGCCACCAGCAGAGGTCGGGGGCAGCCCCAGCATTTT
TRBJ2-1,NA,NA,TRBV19,CASSIDPKDEQFF,TGTGCCAGTAGTATAGACCCGAAAGATGAGCAGTTCTTC
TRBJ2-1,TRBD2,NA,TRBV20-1,CSASPGGSYNEQFF,TGCAGTGCTAGCCCGGGGGGTTCCTACAATGAGCAGTTCTTC
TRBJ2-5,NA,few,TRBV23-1,CASMRPAQETQYF,TGCGCCAGTATGCGCCCGGCCCAAGAGACCCAGTACTTC
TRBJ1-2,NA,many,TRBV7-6,CASSLGPGWGYTF,TGTGCCAGCAGCTTGGGTCCCGGCTGGGGCTACACCTTC
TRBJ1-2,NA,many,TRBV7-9,CASSWERYGYTF,TGTGCCAGCAGCTGGGAACGGTATGGCTACACCTTC
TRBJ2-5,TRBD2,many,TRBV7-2,CASGARLAGEETQYF,TGTGCCAGCGGCGCCAGACTAGCGGGAGAAGAGACCCAGTACTTC
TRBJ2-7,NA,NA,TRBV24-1,CATGDTGDIHEQYF,TGTGCCACCGGGGACACGGGAGATATCCACGAGCAGTACTTC
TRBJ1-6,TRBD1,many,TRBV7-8,CASSHRQGTIASPLHF,TGTGCCAGCAGCCATAGACAGGGGACGATCGCTTCACCCCTCCACTTT
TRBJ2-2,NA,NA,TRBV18,CASSPQTPGTTNTGELFF,TGTGCCAGCTCACCGCAAACACCTGGGACGACGAACACCGGGGAGCTGTTTTTT
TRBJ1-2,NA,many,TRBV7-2,CASTPRNYGYTF,TGTGCCAGCACTCCGCGGAACTATGGCTACACCTTC
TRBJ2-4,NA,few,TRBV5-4,CASSLGASGVSKNIQYF,TGTGCCAGCAGCTTGGGAGCTAGTGGGGTATCCAAAAACATTCAGTACTTC
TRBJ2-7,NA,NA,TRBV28,CASRSQGYEQYF,TGTGCCAGCAGGTCACAGGGCTACGAGCAGTACTTC
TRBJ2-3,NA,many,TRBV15,CATSRDEGNTQYF,TGTGCCACCAGCAGAGATGAGGGGAATACGCAGTATTTT
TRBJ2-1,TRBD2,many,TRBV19,CASRVAGVYNEQFF,TGTGCCAGTAGGGTAGCGGGGGTCTACAATGAGCAGTTCTTC
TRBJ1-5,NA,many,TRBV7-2,CASSQRGGGNSNQPQHF,TGTGCCAGCAGCCAGAGGGGGGGTGGGAATAGCAATCAGCCCCAGCATTTT
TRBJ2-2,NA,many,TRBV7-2,CASSFGLDTGELFF,TGTGCCAGCAGCTTCGGCTTGGATACCGGGGAGCTGTTTTTT
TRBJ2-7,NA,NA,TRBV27,CASSWGGAESYEQYF,TGTGCCAGCAGTTGGGGGGGGGCCGAGTCCTACGAGCAGTACTTC
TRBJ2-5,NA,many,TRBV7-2,CASSLTGGLETQYF,TGTGCCAGCAGCCTAACCGGGGGGCTGGAGACCCAGTACTTC
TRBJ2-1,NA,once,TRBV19,CASSITSRGEQFF,TGTGCCAGTAGTATCACTAGCAGGGGTGAGCAGTTCTTC
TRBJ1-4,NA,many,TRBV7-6,CASSSEVANEKLFF,TGTGCCAGCAGCTCAGAAGTGGCTAATGAAAAACTGTTTTTT
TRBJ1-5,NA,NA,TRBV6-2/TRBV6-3,CASSQGYQPQHF,TGTGCCAGCAGTCAAGGATATCAGCCCCAGCATTTT
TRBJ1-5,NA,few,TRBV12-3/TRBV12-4,CASSSSINQPQHF,TGTGCCAGCAGTAGCTCGATCAATCAGCCCCAGCATTTT
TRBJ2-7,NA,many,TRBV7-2,CASSLGLLAEGDEQYF,TGTGCCAGCAGCCTAGGCCTATTAGCGGAGGGGGACGAGCAGTACTTC
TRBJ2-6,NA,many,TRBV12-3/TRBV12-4,CASDRSGANVLTF,TGTGCCAGTGACAGGTCCGGGGCCAACGTCCTGACTTTC
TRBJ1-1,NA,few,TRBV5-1,CASSLDRPDTEAFF,TGCGCCAGCAGCTTGGACAGGCCGGACACTGAAGCTTTCTTT
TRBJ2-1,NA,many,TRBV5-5,CASSPGLISNEQFF,TGTGCCAGCAGCCCGGGACTTATATCCAATGAGCAGTTCTTC
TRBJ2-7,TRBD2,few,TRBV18,CASSPSYAGDGGEQYF,TGTGCCAGCTCACCAAGTTACGCGGGAGATGGAGGGGAGCAGTACTTC
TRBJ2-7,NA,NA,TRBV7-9,CASSIQGIEQYF,TGTGCCAGCAGCATACAGGGTATCGAGCAGTACTTC
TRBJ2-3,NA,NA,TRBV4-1,CASSQEGKNPDTQYF,TGCGCCAGCAGCCAAGAAGGAAAGAACCCAGATACGCAGTATTTT
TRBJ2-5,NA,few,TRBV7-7,CASSLGGSIQETQYF,TGTGCCAGCAGCTTAGGGGGGTCGATTCAAGAGACCCAGTACTTC
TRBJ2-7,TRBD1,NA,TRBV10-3,CAISGPGQGAQGGYEQYF,TGTGCCATCAGCGGGCCGGGACAGGGAGCCCAAGGAGGGTACGAGCAGTACTTC
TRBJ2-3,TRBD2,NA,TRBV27,CASSITGLAGGDTQYF,TGTGCCAGCAGTATCACGGGACTAGCGGGGGGAGATACGCAGTATTTT
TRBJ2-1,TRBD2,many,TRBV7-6,CASSFSGGAGDEQFF,TGTGCCAGCAGCTTTAGCGGGGGGGCCGGGGATGAGCAGTTCTTC
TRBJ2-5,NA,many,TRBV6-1,CASRGGEETQYF,TGTGCCAGCAGAGGCGGGGAAGAGACCCAGTACTTC
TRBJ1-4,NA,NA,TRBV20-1,CSAREGTSNEKLFF,TGCAGTGCTAGAGAAGGAACCAGTAATGAAAAACTGTTTTTT
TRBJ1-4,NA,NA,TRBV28,CASSSGQGATNEKLFF,TGTGCCAGCAGCTCAGGCCAGGGAGCAACTAATGAAAAACTGTTTTTT
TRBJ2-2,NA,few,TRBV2,CASTDRSPGELFF,TGTGCCAGCACTGACAGGAGCCCCGGGGAGCTGTTTTTT